Listed here are 19 T cell receptor beta chains from one sample, sequenced in a study of blood T cell repertoires in COVID-19. Here immunoSEQ multiplex PCR was the method, and the copy in TCRdb shows in-frame clones only, minus some. This sample yields over 80,000 clones, of which roughly 86% are seen a single time; approximately 10% belongs to the top ten. Sequencing used peripheral blood. The receptors here all came from a man in his fifties with acute or convalescent COVID-19.

V usage is TRBV6-5 and J usage is TRBJ2-1, with 12 bases aligning to TRBD2. This CDR3 spans 14 amino acids. J was trimmed by 12 bases and V by 7 bases; bases with no gene match: 10. Germline CDR1 reads MNHEY; CDR2 reads SVGAGI. CDR3 protein: CASKQTSGRGRQFF. In DNA, the CDR3 is TGTGCCAGCAAACAGACTAGCGGGAGAGGACGGCAGTTCTTC.

The rearrangement links TRBV7-3 to TRBJ1-1, with 8 bases lining up with TRBD1. Trimming took 4 bases from V and 3 from J; bases not matched to a gene: 4. The CDR3 sequence is 14 residues long. Germline V gene data show CDR1 as SGHTA and CDR2 as FQGTGA. The CDR3 loop is CASSSSGGDTEAFF. CDR3 coding DNA: TGTGCCAGCAGCTCATCAGGGGGCGACACTGAAGCTTTCTTT. Using reference TRBV7-3 and TRBJ1-1 for the parts outside the CDR3, the full variable domain is GAGVSQTPSNKVTEKGKYVELRCDPISGHTALYWYRQSLGQGPEFLIYFQGTGAADDSGLPNDRFFAVRPEGSVSTLKIQRTERGDSAVYLCASSSSGGDTEAFFGQGTRLTVV.

The chain couples TRBV7-9 to TRBJ1-2; no reliable D call. V dropped 5 bases and J dropped 4 bases, with 5 bases sitting between them. The germline V gene encodes CDR1 SEHNR and CDR2 FQNEAQ (reference sequence). The CDR3 has 11 residues. The CDR3 sequence is CASSPSYGYTF. CDR3 DNA sequence: TGTGCCAGCAGCCCCAGCTATGGCTACACCTTC. Looking up the rest from reference TRBV7-9 and TRBJ1-2 gives the full variable domain: DTGVSQNPRHKITKRGQNVTFRCDPISEHNRLYWYRQTLGQGPEFLTYFQNEAQLEKSRLLSDRFSAERPKGSFSTLEIQRTEQGDSAMYLCASSPSYGYTFGSGTRLTVV.

The chain carries TRBV5-1 and TRBJ1-5; the match to TRBD1 covers 9 bases. V dropped 6 bases and J dropped 0; count of bases not matched to a gene: 4. Germline V CDR1 and CDR2: SGHRS, YFSETQ. The CDR3 is 15 amino acids. The chain's CDR3 is CASKVGQGSNQPQHF. CDR3 bases: TGCGCCAGCAAGGTGGGACAGGGTAGCAATCAGCCCCAGCATTTT.

The chain couples TRBV5-4 to TRBJ2-7; 7 bases map to TRBD2. The J segment lost 2 bases and the V segment lost 2 bases, leaving 10 bases of the junction unmatched. This CDR3 region has 16 residues. Germline CDR1 and CDR2: SGHNT and YYREEE (reference sequence). DNA of the CDR3: TGTGCCAGCAGCTTTGGGGGGGGTAGGGCAACCTACGAGCAGTACTTC. It specifies CASSFGGGRATYEQYF.

V and J are TRBV10-1 and TRBJ2-7, with D possibly matching TRBD2 (5 bases). Trimming stripped 6 bases from V and 2 bases from J, with 17 bases between. Germline V lookup: CDR1 WNHNN, CDR2 SYGVQD (reference sequence). This CDR3 is 15 amino acids long. The CDR3, as DNA: TGCGCCAGCAGCCAAGATACCTCGAGGGCCTACGAGCAGTACTTC. This codes for CASSQDTSRAYEQYF.

CDR3 protein: CASSLGTGRGTEAFF. The CDR3 DNA follows: TGCGCCAGCAGCTTGGGCACGGGGAGGGGTACTGAAGCTTTCTTT. The chain is built from TRBV5-1 and TRBJ1-1, with D maybe TRBD1 (5 bases). V gave up 0 bases and J gave up 5 bases, with 14 bases separating them. This CDR3 region has 15 residues. The V gene's germline CDR1 is SGHRS and CDR2 YFSETQ.

This chain joins TRBV18 and TRBJ2-7; 15 nucleotides match TRBD2. The CDR3 is 16 residues long. Germline V gene sequence: CDR1 KGHSH, CDR2 LQKENI. V was clipped by 4 bases and J by 5 bases; unmatched bases: 6. The CDR3 here is CASSRGLAGGPHEQYF. The CDR3 bases are TGTGCCAGCTCACGCGGACTAGCGGGAGGGCCCCACGAGCAGTACTTC.

V gene TRBV3-1 (or the pseudogene TRBV3-2) combines with J gene TRBJ1-2; D unresolved. CDR1 and CDR2 from the germline V gene are LGHDT and YNNKEL (reference sequence). CDR3 length equals 16 residues. V was shortened by 2 bases and J by 6 bases, with 19 bases between the two germline ends. The CDR3 DNA reads TGTGCCAGCAGCCAAAGGGAGCGGTTGACTTATAATGGCTACACCTTC. Translating it yields CASSQRERLTYNGYTF.

The rearrangement joins TRBV18 to TRBJ1-5, with 8 bases fitting TRBD1. V shed 4 bases, J shed 7 bases, and the junction held 6 bases outside the gene matches. The CDR3 extends over 14 amino acids. CDR1 and CDR2 (germline): KGHSH, LQKENI. The CDR3 loop reads CASSRTGIGQPQHF. The CDR3 bases are TGTGCCAGCTCACGGACAGGGATCGGACAGCCCCAGCATTTT.

This clone was observed a few times. Other DNA sequences within the sample encode an identical CDR3. This chain links TRBV18 with TRBJ1-1; no definite D call. CDR3 length: 13 residues. The V end was cut by 3 bases, the J end by 1 base, with 6 bases between. The germline V gene encodes CDR1 KGHSH and CDR2 LQKENI. For the CDR3, the DNA is TGTGCCAGCTCACCTCGAGGGAACACTGAAGCTTTCTTT. This sequence encodes CASSPRGNTEAFF.

This sequence joins TRBV28 and TRBJ2-2; unclear D gene. The germline V gene encodes CDR1 MDHEN and CDR2 SYDVKM. The CDR3 contains 12 residues. V dropped 7 bases and J dropped 6 bases, with 9 bases sitting between them. The CDR3 sequence is CASTVVPGELFF. The DNA for the CDR3 is TGTGCCAGCACGGTGGTCCCCGGGGAGCTGTTTTTT. Full variable domain (rest looked up from reference TRBV28 and TRBJ2-2): DVKVTQSSRYLVKRTGEKVFLECVQDMDHENMFWYRQDPGLGLRLIYFSYDVKMKEKGDIPEGYSVSREKKERFSLILESASTNQTSMYLCASTVVPGELFFGEGSRLTVL.

CDR3 sequence reads: CASSYSDRGVNEQFF. The CDR3 DNA reads as TGTGCCAGCAGCTATTCCGACAGGGGCGTCAATGAGCAGTTCTTC. V gene TRBV13 combines with J gene TRBJ2-1; 8 bases match TRBD1. The CDR3 contains 15 residues. V shed 4 bases, J shed 6 bases, and the junction held 8 bases outside the gene matches. Per the germline V gene, CDR1 is PRHDT and CDR2 is FYEKMQ (reference sequence).

This chain joins TRBV7-6 and TRBJ2-1; 12 nucleotides agree with TRBD2. This CDR3 contains 16 residues. The junction had 7 bases not matched to a gene; V was cut back by 5 bases and J by 5 bases. CDR1 is SGHVS, CDR2 FNYEAQ, per germline. The CDR3 sequence is CASSLRLAGVNNEQFF. The CDR3 DNA sequence: TGTGCCAGCAGCCTCCGACTAGCGGGAGTCAACAATGAGCAGTTCTTC.

This rearrangement joins TRBV2 to TRBJ2-3; D possibly corresponds to TRBD1 (5 bases). This CDR3 has 15 amino acids. Germline lookup yields CDR1 SNHLY and CDR2 FYNNEI. Trimming took 7 bases from V and 0 from J, leaving 14 bases between them. In DNA, the CDR3 is TGTGCCAGCAAGGGGAACAGAGCTAGCACAGATACGCAGTATTTT. Protein product: CASKGNRASTDTQYF.

V usage is TRBV12-5 and J usage is TRBJ1-1; TRBD1 might be the D (5 bases). There are 11 residues in the CDR3. Germline-derived CDR1 and CDR2 are LGHNT and FRNRAP. CDR3 nucleotides: TGTGCCGTAGGGGTAGACACTGAAGCTTTCTTT. This translates into CAVGVDTEAFF.

The V and J genes are TRBV12-3 or TRBV12-4 and TRBJ1-5, with 8 bases fitting TRBD1. The CDR3 is made up of 13 amino acids. With V trimmed by 4 bases and J by 6 bases, 2 bases remained unmatched. DNA for the CDR3: TGTGCCAGCAGTTACGACAGGGGTCAGCCCCAGCATTTT. The encoded protein is CASSYDRGQPQHF.

The CDR3 loop reads CASTTPGQGYNEQFF. In nucleotides, the CDR3 is TGTGCCAGCACCACCCCGGGACAGGGGTACAATGAGCAGTTCTTC. The genes are TRBV28 and TRBJ2-1; the match to TRBD1 covers 10 bases. The germline gives CDR1 MDHEN, CDR2 SYDVKM. J lost 4 bases, V lost 7 bases, and 7 bases had no gene match. The CDR3 loop spans 15 amino acids.

The chain employs TRBV6-5 and TRBJ2-7; the match to TRBD1 covers 7 bases. V shed 3 bases and J 1 base; nucleotides not matched to a gene: 6. Per the germline V gene, CDR1 is MNHEY and CDR2 is SVGAGI. The CDR3 loop spans 15 amino acids. The CDR3 DNA sequence: TGTGCCAGCAGTTATGCAGGGGGATTTTCCTACGAGCAGTACTTC. It translates to CASSYAGGFSYEQYF.